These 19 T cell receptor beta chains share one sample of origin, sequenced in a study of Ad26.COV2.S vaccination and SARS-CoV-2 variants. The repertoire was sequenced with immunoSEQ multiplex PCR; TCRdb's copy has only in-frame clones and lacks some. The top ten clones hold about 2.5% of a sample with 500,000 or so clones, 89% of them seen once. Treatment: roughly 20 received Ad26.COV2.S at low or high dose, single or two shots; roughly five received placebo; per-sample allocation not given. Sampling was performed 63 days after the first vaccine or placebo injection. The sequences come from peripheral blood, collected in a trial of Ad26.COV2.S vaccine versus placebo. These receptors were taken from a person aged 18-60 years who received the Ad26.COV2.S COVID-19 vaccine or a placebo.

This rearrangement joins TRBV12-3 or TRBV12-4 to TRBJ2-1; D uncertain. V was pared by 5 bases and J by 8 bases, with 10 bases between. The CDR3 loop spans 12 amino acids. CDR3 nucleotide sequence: TGTGCCAGCAGTCTTGAGATGGATGAGCAGTTCTTC. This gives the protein CASSLEMDEQFF.

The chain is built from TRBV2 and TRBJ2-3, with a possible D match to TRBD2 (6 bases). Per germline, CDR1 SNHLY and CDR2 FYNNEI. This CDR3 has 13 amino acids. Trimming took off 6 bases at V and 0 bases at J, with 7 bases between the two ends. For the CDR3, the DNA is TGTGCCAGCAGGGGGACTAGCACAGATACGCAGTATTTT. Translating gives CASRGTSTDTQYF.

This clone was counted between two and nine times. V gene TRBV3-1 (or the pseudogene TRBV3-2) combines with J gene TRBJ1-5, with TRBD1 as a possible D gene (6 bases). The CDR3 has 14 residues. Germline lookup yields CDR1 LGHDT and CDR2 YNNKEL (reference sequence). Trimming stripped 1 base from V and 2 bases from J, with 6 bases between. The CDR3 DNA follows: TGTGCCAGCAGCCAAGGGACAGGCAATCAGCCCCAGCATTTT. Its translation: CASSQGTGNQPQHF.

The CDR3 sequence is CASSWGWRRAKNIQYF. The CDR3, as DNA: TGTGCCAGCAGCTGGGGCTGGAGGAGAGCCAAAAACATTCAGTACTTC. The chain joins TRBV7-8 to TRBJ2-4; D is possibly TRBD1 or TRBD2 (5 bases each). The CDR3 loop spans 16 amino acids. CDR1 and CDR2 from the germline V gene are SGHVS and FQNEAQ. V shed 4 bases and J shed 0 bases, with 13 bases lying between them.

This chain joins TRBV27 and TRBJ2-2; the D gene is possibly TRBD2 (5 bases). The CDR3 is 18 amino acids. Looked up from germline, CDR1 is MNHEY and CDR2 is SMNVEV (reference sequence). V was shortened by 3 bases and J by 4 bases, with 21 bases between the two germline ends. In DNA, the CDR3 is TGTGCCAGCAGTTTTCGGGGAAGGCACCGGGCCACCACCGGGGAGCTGTTTTTT. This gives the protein CASSFRGRHRATTGELFF.

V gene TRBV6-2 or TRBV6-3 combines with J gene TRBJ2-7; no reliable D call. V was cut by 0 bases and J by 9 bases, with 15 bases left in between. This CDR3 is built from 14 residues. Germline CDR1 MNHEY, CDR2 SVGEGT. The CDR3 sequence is CASSYSTVLRGQYF. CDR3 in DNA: TGTGCCAGCAGTTACTCGACTGTTCTACGTGGGCAGTACTTC.

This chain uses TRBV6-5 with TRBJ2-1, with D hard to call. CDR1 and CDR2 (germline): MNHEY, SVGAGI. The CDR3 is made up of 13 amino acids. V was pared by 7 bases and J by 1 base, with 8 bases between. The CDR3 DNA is TGTGCCAGCAAGGCGCATTCCTACAATGAGCAGTTCTTC. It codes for CASKAHSYNEQFF.

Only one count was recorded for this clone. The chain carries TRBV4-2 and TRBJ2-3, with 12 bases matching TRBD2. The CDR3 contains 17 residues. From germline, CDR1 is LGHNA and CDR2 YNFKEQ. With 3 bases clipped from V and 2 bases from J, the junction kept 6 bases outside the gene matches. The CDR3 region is CASSHGLAGSYTDTQYF. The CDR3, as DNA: TGTGCCAGCAGCCATGGACTAGCGGGGTCATACACAGATACGCAGTATTTT.

CDR3 bases: TGTGCCATTACGAGTGGGGGAAGGGGGTACGAGCAGTACTTC. This gives the protein CAITSGGRGYEQYF. The J gene is TRBJ2-7, the V gene TRBV28, with D possibly being TRBD1 (6 bases). This CDR3 is built from 14 residues. Trimming stripped 10 bases from V and 4 bases from J, with 20 bases between. Germline V gives CDR1 MDHEN, CDR2 SYDVKM.

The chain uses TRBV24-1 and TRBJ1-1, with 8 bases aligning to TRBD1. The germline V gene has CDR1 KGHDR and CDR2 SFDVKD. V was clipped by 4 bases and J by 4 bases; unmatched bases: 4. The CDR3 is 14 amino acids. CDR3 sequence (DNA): TGTGCCACCAGTGACCCAGGGACAGGCACTGAAGCTTTCTTT. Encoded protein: CATSDPGTGTEAFF.

The CDR3 DNA is TGTGCCTGGTCCCTGGGGGCCGGGGCGGGAGAAAATTTCTTT. This translates into CAWSLGAGAGENFF. The V and J genes are TRBV30 and TRBJ1-1; possibly TRBD1 for D (6 bases). V dropped 5 bases and J dropped 13 bases, with 26 bases sitting between them. The germline V gene has CDR1 GTSNPN and CDR2 SVGIG (reference sequence). There are 14 residues in the CDR3.

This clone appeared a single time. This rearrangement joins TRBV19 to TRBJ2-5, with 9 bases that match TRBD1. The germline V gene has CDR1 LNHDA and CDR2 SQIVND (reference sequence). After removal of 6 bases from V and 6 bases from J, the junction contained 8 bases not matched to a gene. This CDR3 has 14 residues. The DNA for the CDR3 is TGTGCCAGTAGCCTGGGACAGGGACGTCAGACCCAGTACTTC. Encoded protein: CASSLGQGRQTQYF.

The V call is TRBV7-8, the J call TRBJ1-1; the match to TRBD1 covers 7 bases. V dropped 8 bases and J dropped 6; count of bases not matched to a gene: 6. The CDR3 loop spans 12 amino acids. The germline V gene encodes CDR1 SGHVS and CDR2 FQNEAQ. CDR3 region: CASRQGYSEAFF. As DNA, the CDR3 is TGTGCCAGCCGACAGGGCTACTCTGAAGCTTTCTTT.

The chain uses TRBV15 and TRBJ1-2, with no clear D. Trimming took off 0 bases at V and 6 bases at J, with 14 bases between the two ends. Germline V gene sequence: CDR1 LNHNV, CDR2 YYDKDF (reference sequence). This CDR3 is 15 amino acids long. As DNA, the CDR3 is TGTGCCACCAGCAGAGAACCCGGTTCGGCCAATGGCTACACCTTC. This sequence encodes CATSREPGSANGYTF.

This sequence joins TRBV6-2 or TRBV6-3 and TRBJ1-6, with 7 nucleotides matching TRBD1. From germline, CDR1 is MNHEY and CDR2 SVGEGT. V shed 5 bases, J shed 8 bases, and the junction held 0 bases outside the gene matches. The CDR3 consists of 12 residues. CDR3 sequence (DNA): TGTGCCAGCAGTACAGGGGATTCACCCCTCCACTTT. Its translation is CASSTGDSPLHF.

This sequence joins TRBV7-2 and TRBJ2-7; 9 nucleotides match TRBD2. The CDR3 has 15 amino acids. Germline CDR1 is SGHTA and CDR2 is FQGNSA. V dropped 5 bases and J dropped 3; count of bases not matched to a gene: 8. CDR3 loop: CASSPQRGAGYEQYF. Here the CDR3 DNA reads TGTGCCAGCAGCCCTCAGCGGGGGGCCGGCTACGAGCAGTACTTC.

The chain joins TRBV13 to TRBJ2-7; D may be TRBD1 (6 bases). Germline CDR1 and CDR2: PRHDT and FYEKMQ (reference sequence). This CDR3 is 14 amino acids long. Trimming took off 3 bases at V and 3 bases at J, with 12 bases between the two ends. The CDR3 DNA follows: TGTGCCAGCAGCTTGACAGGACCCTTCTACGAGCAGTACTTC. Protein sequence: CASSLTGPFYEQYF. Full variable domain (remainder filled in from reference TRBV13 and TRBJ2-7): AAGVIQSPRHLIKEKRETATLKCYPIPRHDTVYWYQQGPGQDPQFLISFYEKMQSDKGSIPDRFSAQQFSDYHSELNMSSLELGDSALYFCASSLTGPFYEQYFGPGTRLTVT.

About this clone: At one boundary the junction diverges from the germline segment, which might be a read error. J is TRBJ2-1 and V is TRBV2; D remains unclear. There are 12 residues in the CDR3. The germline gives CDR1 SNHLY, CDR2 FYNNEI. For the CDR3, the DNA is TGTGCCAGCAGCGACCTAGTCAATGAACAGTTCTTC. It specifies CASSDLVNEQFF. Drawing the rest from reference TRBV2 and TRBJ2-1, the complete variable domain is EPEVTQTPSHQVTQMGQEVILRCVPISNHLYFYWYRQILGQKVEFLVSFYNNEISEKSEIFDDQFSVERPDGSNFTLKIRSTKLEDSAMYFCASSDLVNEQFFGPGTRLTVL.

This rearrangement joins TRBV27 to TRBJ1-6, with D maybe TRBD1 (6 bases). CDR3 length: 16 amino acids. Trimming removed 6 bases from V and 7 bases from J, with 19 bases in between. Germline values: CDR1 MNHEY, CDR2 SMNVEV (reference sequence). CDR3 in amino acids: CASRGFDRFLNSPLHF. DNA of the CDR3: TGTGCCAGCAGGGGGTTTGACAGGTTCCTCAATTCACCCCTCCACTTT.